These 12 T cell receptor beta chains were sequenced from one sample in a study of T-cell memory formation after mild COVID-19. In TCRdb, the 5' RACE reads were re-called with MiXCR into one record per CDR3 protein. This table holds about 140,000 distinct CDR3 sequences, 11% to 15% found once. Sequenced input: PBMCs or a T cell subset sorted from them (not recorded which). Receptors were obtained from an adult woman who had mild COVID-19 (a few samples of this study predate the infection). Cell type and time point are not known.

This clonotype was counted once. The chain has TRBV29-1 and TRBJ2-1; D might be TRBD2 (6 bases). Trimming stripped 6 bases from V and 14 bases from J, with 11 bases between. Germline CDR1 reads SQVTM; CDR2 reads ANQGSEA. The CDR3 spans 9 residues. The CDR3 nucleotides read TGCAGCGTGGGACTGGGAGAGTTCTTC. Amino acid sequence: CSVGLGEFF.

The CDR3 DNA sequence: TGTGCCAGCAGTTTATTGTGGGGGTGGCAAGAGACCCAGTACTTC. As protein: CASSLLWGWQETQYF. This chain uses TRBV27 with TRBJ2-5; D assignment may be TRBD1 or TRBD2 (5 bases each). The V and J ends lost 1 base and 2 bases respectively, with 11 bases between them. This CDR3 is built from 15 residues. The germline gives CDR1 MNHEY, CDR2 SMNVEV (reference sequence).

The table lists this clonotype with a few counts. The V call is TRBV2, the J call TRBJ2-7, with 7 positions matching TRBD1. The CDR3 contains 13 residues. V was pared by 6 bases and J by 5 bases, with 7 bases of the junction left unmatched. Germline V gene data show CDR1 as SNHLY and CDR2 as FYNNEI. CDR3 in amino acids: CASRRQGVDEQYF. The CDR3 coding sequence is TGTGCCAGCAGGCGCCAGGGGGTCGACGAGCAGTACTTC.

This chain connects TRBV11-2 to TRBJ2-1; D ambiguous. The CDR3 length is 16 residues. V gave up 1 base and J gave up 0 bases, with 10 bases separating them. Germline V CDR1 and CDR2: SGHAT, FQNNGV. CDR3: CASSLAPESSYNEQFF. In nucleotides, the CDR3 is TGTGCCAGCAGCTTAGCCCCGGAAAGCTCCTACAATGAGCAGTTCTTC.

The rearrangement joins TRBV12-3 or TRBV12-4 to TRBJ2-7; a weak D match, TRBD2 (6 bases). The CDR3 loop spans 15 amino acids. Trimming removed 3 bases at V and 1 base at J, with 13 bases between. DNA of the CDR3: TGTGCCAGCAGTTTTTGGGGCGGGGCTTCCTACGAGCAGTACTTC. Translated, it gives CASSFWGGASYEQYF.

This clonotype was detected only a few times. The J gene is TRBJ2-7, the V gene TRBV18; 11 nucleotides match TRBD1. V lost 3 bases, J lost 5 bases, and 12 bases stayed unmatched. Germline V lookup: CDR1 KGHSH, CDR2 LQKENI. There are 17 residues in the CDR3. The CDR3 is CASSPRDRDRGIDEQYF. CDR3 coding DNA: TGTGCCAGCTCACCCCGAGACCGGGACAGGGGGATCGACGAGCAGTACTTC.

This clonotype was observed a handful of times. The genes are TRBV29-1 and TRBJ2-2, with D tentatively TRBD2 (5 bases). Trimming shortened V by 1 base and J by 1 base, and 13 bases separated the two germline ends. Germline V lookup: CDR1 SQVTM, CDR2 ANQGSEA. CDR3 length: 16 residues. The CDR3 sequence is CSVEGVEGMNTGELFF. Written as DNA, the CDR3 is TGCAGCGTTGAAGGGGTCGAGGGTATGAACACCGGGGAGCTGTTTTTT.

This clonotype was seen more than once but under ten times. This rearrangement joins TRBV4-1 to TRBJ2-1, with D possibly matching TRBD2 (7 bases). CDR1 is MGHRA, CDR2 YSYEKL, per germline. The CDR3 is made up of 17 amino acids. Trimming took off 2 bases at V and 5 bases at J, with 19 bases between the two ends. CDR3 residues: CASSQPRGGDPNNEQFF. CDR3 nucleotide sequence: TGCGCCAGCAGCCAACCGCGAGGGGGGGATCCTAACAATGAGCAGTTCTTC.

This clonotype has only a few counts. DNA of the CDR3: TGTGCTAGTGGTACCGACAGCACCGGGGAGCTGTTTTTT. This translates into CASGTDSTGELFF. The chain recombines TRBV12-5 with TRBJ2-2; D might be TRBD1 (5 bases). This CDR3 spans 13 amino acids. V dropped 5 bases and J dropped 4 bases, with 8 bases sitting between them. CDR1 is LGHNT, CDR2 FRNRAP, per germline.

The rearrangement links TRBV7-8 to TRBJ2-2; D unresolved. This CDR3 has 15 amino acids. The V end lost 1 base, the J end lost 0 bases, and 6 bases lay between the germline ends. Germline-derived CDR1 and CDR2 are SGHVS and FQNEAQ. For the CDR3, the DNA is TGTGCCAGCAGCTTAGTAGTAGCGAACACCGGGGAGCTGTTTTTT. Its protein is CASSLVVANTGELFF.

This clonotype was detected only a few times. This chain uses TRBV14 with TRBJ2-7; 9 nucleotides agree with TRBD2. Germline CDR1 SGHDN, CDR2 FVKESK. V was clipped by 4 bases and J by 0 bases; unmatched bases: 10. The CDR3 spans 17 residues. CDR3 bases: TGTGCCAGCAGCCGTCTGCCTAGCGGGACGAGCTCCTACGAGCAGTACTTC. It encodes CASSRLPSGTSSYEQYF. Filled out from reference TRBV14 and TRBJ2-7, the complete variable domain reads EAGVTQFPSHSVIEKGQTVTLRCDPISGHDNLYWYRRVMGKEIKFLLHFVKESKQDESGMPNNRFLAERTGGTYSTLKVQPAELEDSGVYFCASSRLPSGTSSYEQYFGPGTRLTVT.

CDR3 sequence (DNA): TGTGCCAGCAGCAGAATAGCCCAGGGGAGTACGCGGGACGAGCAGTACTTC. Residues: CASSRIAQGSTRDEQYF. This sequence joins TRBV11-2 and TRBJ2-7; maybe TRBD1 (6 bases). CDR3 length: 17 residues. Trimming removed 5 bases from V and 5 bases from J, with 25 bases in between. CDR1 and CDR2 (germline): SGHAT, FQNNGV.